What follows is one T cell receptor (beta chain) and its context. The data were taken from a study of technical replicates of blood from four donors. The CDR3 spans 14 residues. Germline V gene sequence: CDR1 SQVTM, CDR2 ANQGSEA. Trimming removed 6 bases from V and 3 bases from J; junction bases left unmatched: 5. The method was immunoSEQ multiplex PCR; TCRdb's version includes in-frame clones alone and lacks a portion of them. The sample carries approximately 85,000 clones, roughly 94% recorded once. The sample comprised T cells isolated from PBMCs. V and J are TRBV29-1 and TRBJ2-7, with 13 bases that match TRBD2. This TCR derives from a human donor in good health. The CDR3 DNA reads TGCAGCGTCGAACTAGCGGGGGGGAGCTACGAGCAGTACTTC. Translation: CSVELAGGSYEQYF.